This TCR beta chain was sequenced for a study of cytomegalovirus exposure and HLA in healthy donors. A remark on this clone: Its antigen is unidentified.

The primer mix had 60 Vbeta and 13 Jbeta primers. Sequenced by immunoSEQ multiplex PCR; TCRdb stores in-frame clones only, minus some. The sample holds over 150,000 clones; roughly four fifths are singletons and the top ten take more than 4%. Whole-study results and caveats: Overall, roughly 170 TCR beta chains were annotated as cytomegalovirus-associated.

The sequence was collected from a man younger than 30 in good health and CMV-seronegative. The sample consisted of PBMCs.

CDR3 loop: CASSQVGQGTWDTGELFF. The DNA for the CDR3 is TGCGCCAGCAGCCAAGTGGGACAGGGCACTTGGGACACCGGGGAGCTGTTTTTT. The chain is built from TRBV4-1 and TRBJ2-2, with 9 bases matching TRBD1. J gave up 3 bases and V 1 base, and 9 bases lay outside the gene matches. The CDR3 has 18 residues. The germline gives CDR1 MGHRA, CDR2 YSYEKL.